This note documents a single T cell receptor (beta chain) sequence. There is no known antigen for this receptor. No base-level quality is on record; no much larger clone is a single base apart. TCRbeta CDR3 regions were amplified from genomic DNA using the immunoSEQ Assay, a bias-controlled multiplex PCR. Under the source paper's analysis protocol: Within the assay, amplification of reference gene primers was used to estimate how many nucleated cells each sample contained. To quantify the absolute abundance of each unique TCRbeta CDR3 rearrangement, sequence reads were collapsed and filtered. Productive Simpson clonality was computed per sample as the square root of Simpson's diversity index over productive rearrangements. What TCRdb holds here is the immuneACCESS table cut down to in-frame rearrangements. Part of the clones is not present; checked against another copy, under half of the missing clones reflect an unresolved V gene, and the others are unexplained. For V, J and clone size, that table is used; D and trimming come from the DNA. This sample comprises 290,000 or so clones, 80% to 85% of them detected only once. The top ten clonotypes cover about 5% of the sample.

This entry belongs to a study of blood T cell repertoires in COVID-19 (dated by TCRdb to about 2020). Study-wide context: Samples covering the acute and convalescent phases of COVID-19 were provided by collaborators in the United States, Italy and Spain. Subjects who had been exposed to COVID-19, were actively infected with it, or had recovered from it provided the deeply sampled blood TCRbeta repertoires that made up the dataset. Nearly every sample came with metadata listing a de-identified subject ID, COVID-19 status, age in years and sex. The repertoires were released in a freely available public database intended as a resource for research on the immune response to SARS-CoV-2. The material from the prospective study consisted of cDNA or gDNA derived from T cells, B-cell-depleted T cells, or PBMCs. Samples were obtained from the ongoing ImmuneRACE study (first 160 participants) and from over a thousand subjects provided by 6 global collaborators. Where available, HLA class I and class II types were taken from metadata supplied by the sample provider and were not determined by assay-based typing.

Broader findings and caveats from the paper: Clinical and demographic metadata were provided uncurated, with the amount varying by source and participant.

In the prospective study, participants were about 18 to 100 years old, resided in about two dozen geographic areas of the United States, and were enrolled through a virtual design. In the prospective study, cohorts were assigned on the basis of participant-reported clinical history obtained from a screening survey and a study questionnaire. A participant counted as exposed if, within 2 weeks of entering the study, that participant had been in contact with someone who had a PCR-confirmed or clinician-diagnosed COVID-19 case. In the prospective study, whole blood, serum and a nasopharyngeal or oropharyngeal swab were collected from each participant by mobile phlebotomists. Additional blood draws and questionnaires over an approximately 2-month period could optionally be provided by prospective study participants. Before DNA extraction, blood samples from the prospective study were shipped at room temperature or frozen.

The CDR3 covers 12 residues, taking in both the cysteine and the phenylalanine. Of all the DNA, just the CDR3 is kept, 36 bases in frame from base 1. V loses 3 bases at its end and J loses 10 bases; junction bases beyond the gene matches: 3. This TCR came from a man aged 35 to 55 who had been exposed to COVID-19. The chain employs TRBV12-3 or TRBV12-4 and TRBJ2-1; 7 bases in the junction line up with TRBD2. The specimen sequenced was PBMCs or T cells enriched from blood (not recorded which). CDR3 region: CASSFAGVEQFF. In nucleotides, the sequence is TGTGCCAGCAGTTTCGCGGGGGTCGAGCAGTTCTTC.